The following is a T cell receptor (beta chain) sequence with its context. CDR3 length equals 15 residues. V lost 0 bases to trimming and J lost 5 bases; unmatched junction nucleotides: 4. The germline V gene encodes CDR1 LGHDT and CDR2 YNNKEL (reference sequence). The sample is drawn from a study of blood T cell repertoires in COVID-19. Across the whole study: Italy, Spain and the United States were the sources of the convalescent and acute COVID-19 samples. PBMCs, B-cell-depleted T cells, or T cells were the source of the cDNA or gDNA that made up the material.

Original methodology: Amplification from reference gene primers served as the basis for estimated nucleated cell counts. Measured with immunoSEQ multiplex PCR; TCRdb has only the in-frame clones, and not every one. D and trimming were read from the DNA, whereas the V and J calls and clone size are those reported in that table. The data hold fewer than 120,000 clones, with around 89% observed a single time. The genes are TRBV3-1 (or the pseudogene TRBV3-2) and TRBJ2-7; 10 bases match TRBD2. The receptor was derived from a woman aged 45-65 years with acute or convalescent COVID-19. Specimen: peripheral blood. The CDR3 sequence is CASSQDSGRSHEQYF. The CDR3 DNA reads as TGTGCCAGCAGCCAAGATAGCGGGAGGTCTCACGAGCAGTACTTC.